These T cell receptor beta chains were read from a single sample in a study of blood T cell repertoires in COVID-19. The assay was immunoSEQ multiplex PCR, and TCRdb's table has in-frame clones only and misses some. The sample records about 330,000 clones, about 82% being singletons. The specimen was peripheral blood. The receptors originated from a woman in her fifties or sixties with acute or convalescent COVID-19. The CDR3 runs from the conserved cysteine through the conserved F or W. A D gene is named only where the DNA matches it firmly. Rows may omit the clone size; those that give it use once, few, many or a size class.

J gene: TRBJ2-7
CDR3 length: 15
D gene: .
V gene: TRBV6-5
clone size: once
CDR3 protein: CASSYSRTRIYEQYF
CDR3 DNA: TGTGCCAGCAGTTACTCACGGACTCGAATTTACGAGCAGTACTTC

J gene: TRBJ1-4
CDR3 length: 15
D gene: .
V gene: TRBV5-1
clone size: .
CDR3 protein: CASSFSVGSSEKLFF
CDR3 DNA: TGCGCCAGCAGCTTTTCGGTCGGTTCTAGTGAAAAACTGTTTTTT

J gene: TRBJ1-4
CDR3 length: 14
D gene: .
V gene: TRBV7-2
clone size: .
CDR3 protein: CASSLGPRGEKLFF
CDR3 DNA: TGTGCCAGCAGCTTAGGGCCCCGAGGGGAAAAACTGTTTTTT

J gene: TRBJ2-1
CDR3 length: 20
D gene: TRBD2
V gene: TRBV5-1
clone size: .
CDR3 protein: CASSLGGLAGGMSSYNEQFF
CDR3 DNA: TGCGCCAGCAGCTTGGGCGGACTAGCGGGAGGGATGAGCTCCTACAATGAGCAGTTCTTC

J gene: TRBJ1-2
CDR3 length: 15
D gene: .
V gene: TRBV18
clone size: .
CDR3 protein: CASSPSSQGDYGYTF
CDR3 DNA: TGTGCCAGCTCACCAAGCTCACAGGGCGACTATGGCTACACCTTC

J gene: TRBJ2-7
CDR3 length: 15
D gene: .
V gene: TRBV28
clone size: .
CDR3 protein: CASTPLGTGSYEQYF
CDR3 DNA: TGTGCCAGCACCCCTCTAGGGACTGGATCCTACGAGCAGTACTTC

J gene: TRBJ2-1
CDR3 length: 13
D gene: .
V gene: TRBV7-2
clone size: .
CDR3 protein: CASSLERAGEQFF
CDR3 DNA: TGTGCCAGCAGCTTAGAAAGGGCGGGTGAGCAGTTCTTC

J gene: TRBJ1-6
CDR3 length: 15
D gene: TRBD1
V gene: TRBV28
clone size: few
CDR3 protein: CASTEGQVYNSPLHF
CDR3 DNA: TGTGCCAGCACAGAGGGACAGGTCTATAATTCACCCCTCCACTTT

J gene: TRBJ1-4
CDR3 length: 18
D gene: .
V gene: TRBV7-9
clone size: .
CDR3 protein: CASSLSVAPTATNEKLFF
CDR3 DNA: TGTGCCAGCAGCTTATCGGTAGCCCCGACCGCAACTAATGAAAAACTGTTTTTT

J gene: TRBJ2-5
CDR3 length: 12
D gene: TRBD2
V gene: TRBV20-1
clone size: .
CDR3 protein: CSASRLAGAQYF
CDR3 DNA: TGCAGTGCTAGTCGACTAGCGGGAGCCCAGTACTTC

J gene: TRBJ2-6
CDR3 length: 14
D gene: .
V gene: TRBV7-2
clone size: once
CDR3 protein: CASSPNSGANVLTF
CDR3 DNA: TGTGCCAGCAGCCCCAACTCTGGGGCCAACGTCCTGACTTTC

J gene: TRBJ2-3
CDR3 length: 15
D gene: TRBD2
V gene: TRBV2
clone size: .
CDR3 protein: CASSIPGGGTDTQYF
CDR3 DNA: TGTGCCAGCAGTATTCCGGGGGGGGGCACAGATACGCAGTATTTT

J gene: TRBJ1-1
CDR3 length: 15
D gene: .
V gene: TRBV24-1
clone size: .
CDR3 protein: CATSDSRAGNTEAFF
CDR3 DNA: TGTGCCACCAGTGATTCGCGAGCCGGGAACACTGAAGCTTTCTTT

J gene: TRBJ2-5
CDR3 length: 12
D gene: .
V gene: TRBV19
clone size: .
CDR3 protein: CASSNRGETQYF
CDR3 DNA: TGTGCCAGTAGTAATAGGGGAGAGACCCAGTACTTC

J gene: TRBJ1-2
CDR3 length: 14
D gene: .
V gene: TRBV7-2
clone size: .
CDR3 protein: CASSLSTGDYGYTF
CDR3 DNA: TGTGCCAGCAGCTTATCGACAGGAGACTATGGCTACACCTTC

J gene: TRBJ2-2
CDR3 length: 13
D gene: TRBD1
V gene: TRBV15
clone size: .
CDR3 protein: CATSRVGTGGLFF
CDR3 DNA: TGTGCCACCAGCAGAGTCGGGACAGGAGGGCTGTTTTTT

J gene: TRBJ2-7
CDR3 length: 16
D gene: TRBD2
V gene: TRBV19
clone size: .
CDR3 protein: CASSRRTSGTSYEQYF
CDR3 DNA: TGTGCCAGTAGTAGAAGGACTAGCGGAACATCCTACGAGCAGTACTTC

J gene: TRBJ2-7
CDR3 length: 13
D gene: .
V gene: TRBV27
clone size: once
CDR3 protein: CASSVTGQNEQYF
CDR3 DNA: TGTGCCAGCAGTGTGACAGGCCAAAACGAGCAGTACTTC

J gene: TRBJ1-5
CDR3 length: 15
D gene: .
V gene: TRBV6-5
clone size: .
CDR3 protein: CASRTGSTTYQPQHF
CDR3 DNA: TGTGCCAGCAGAACAGGGTCGACGACCTATCAGCCCCAGCATTTT

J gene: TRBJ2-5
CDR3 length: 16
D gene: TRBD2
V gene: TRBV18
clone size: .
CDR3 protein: CASSPLATSGVETQYF
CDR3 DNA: TGTGCCAGCTCACCTCTAGCGACTAGCGGTGTGGAGACCCAGTACTTC

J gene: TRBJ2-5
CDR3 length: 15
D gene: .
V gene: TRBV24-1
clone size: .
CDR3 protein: CATSDSRREGETQYF
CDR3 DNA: TGTGCCACCAGTGATTCCCGACGGGAAGGAGAGACCCAGTACTTC

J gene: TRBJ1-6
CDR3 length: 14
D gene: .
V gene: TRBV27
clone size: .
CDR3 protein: CASRDSRGNSPLHF
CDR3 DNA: TGTGCCAGCAGGGATTCCAGGGGCAATTCACCCCTCCACTTT

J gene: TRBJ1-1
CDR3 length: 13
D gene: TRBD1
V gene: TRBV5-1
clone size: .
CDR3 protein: CASFPPGQAEAFF
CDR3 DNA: TGCGCCAGCTTCCCCCCGGGACAGGCTGAAGCTTTCTTT

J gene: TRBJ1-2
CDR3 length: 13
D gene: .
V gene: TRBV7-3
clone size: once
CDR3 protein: CASSLSKRGGYTF
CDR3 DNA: TGTGCCAGCAGCTTAAGTAAGCGCGGTGGCTACACCTTC

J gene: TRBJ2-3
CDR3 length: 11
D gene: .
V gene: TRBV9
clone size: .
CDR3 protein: CASSPRDTQYF
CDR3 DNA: TGTGCCAGCAGCCCCAGAGATACGCAGTATTTT

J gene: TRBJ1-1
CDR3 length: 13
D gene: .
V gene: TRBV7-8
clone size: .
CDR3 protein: CASSLAPGTEAFF
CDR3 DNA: TGTGCCAGCAGCTTAGCCCCCGGCACTGAAGCTTTCTTT

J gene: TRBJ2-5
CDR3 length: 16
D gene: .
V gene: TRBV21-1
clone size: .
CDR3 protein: CASSKDDGGGVKTQYF
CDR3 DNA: TGTGCCAGCAGCAAAGATGACGGCGGGGGCGTAAAGACCCAGTACTTC

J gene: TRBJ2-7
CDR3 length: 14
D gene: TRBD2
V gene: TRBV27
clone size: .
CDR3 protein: CASSFRAGEGEQYF
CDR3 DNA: TGTGCCAGCAGTTTTAGAGCGGGAGAGGGCGAGCAGTACTTC

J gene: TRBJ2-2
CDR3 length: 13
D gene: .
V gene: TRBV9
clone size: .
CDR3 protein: CASSGYSTGELFF
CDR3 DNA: TGTGCCAGCAGCGGATACAGCACCGGGGAGCTGTTTTTT

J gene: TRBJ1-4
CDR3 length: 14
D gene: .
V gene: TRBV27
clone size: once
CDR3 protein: CASGHPVTNEKLFF
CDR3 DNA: TGTGCCAGCGGACACCCGGTAACTAATGAAAAACTGTTTTTT

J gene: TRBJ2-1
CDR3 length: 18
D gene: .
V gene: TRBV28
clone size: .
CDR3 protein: CAIRTAGFGGAGYNEQFF
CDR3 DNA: TGTGCCATCCGGACAGCGGGGTTTGGTGGGGCCGGCTACAATGAGCAGTTCTTC

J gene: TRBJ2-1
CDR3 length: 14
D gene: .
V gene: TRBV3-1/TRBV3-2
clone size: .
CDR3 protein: CASGWALSYNEQFF
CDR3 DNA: TGTGCCAGCGGTTGGGCCCTCTCCTACAATGAGCAGTTCTTC

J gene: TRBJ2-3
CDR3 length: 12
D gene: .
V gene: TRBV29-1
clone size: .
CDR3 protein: CSVDGGTDTQYF
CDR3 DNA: TGCAGCGTTGACGGGGGCACAGATACGCAGTATTTT

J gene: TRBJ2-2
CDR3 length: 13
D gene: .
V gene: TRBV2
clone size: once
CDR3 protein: CASSLDSTGELFF
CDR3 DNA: TGTGCCAGCAGCCTCGACAGCACCGGGGAGCTGTTTTTT

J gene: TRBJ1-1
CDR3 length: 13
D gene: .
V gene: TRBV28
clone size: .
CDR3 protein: CASSLAGDTEAFF
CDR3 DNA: TGTGCCAGCAGTTTAGCAGGGGATACTGAAGCTTTCTTT

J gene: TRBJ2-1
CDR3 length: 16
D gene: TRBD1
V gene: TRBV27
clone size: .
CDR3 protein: CASSLLGQLSYNEQFF
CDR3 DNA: TGTGCCAGCAGTTTACTGGGACAGCTATCCTACAATGAGCAGTTCTTC

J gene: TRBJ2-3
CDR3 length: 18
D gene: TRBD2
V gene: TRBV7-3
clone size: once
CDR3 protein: CASSFSGLAGRRSDTQYF
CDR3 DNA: TGTGCCAGCAGCTTTTCGGGACTAGCGGGGCGCCGGTCCGATACGCAGTATTTT

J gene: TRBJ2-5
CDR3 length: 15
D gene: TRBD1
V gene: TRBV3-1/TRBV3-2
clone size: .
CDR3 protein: CASSQDPGGEETQYF
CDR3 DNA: TGTGCCAGCAGCCAAGACCCAGGGGGCGAAGAGACCCAGTACTTC

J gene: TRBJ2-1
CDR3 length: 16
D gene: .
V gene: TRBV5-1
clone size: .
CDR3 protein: CASSPNDGGKYNEQFF
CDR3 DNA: TGCGCCAGCAGCCCCAACGACGGCGGGAAGTACAATGAGCAGTTCTTC

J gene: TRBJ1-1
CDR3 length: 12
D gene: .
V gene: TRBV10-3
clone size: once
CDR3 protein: CAAYSEDLEAFF
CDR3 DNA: TGTGCCGCATATTCGGAGGACTTAGAAGCTTTCTTT

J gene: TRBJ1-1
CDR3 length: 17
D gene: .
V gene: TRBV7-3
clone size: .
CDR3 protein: CASSRHGRAGTYTEAFF
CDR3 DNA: TGTGCCAGCAGCCGACACGGTAGGGCGGGGACTTACACTGAAGCTTTCTTT

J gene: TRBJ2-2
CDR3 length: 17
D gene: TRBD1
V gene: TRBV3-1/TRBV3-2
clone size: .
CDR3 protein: CASSRTGTGVNTGELFF
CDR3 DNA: TGTGCCAGCAGCCGAACCGGGACAGGGGTTAACACCGGGGAGCTGTTTTTT

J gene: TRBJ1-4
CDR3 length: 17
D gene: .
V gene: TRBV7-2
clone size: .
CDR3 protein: CASSNPRGAQTNEKLFF
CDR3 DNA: TGTGCCAGCAGCAACCCACGGGGGGCGCAGACTAATGAAAAACTGTTTTTT

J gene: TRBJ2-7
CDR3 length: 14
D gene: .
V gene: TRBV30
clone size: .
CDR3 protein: CAWSFGTLSYEQYF
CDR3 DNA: TGTGCCTGGAGTTTCGGGACACTATCCTACGAGCAGTACTTC

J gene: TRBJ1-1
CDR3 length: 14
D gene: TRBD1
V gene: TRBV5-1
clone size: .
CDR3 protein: CASSRGTGNTEAFF
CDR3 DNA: TGCGCCAGCAGCCGCGGGACAGGGAACACTGAAGCTTTCTTT